These T cell receptor beta chains were read from a single sample in a study of T cell responses to AZD1222 COVID-19 vaccine. Here immunoSEQ multiplex PCR was the method, and the copy in TCRdb shows in-frame clones only, minus some. Of roughly 180,000 clones in the sample, 92% were seen once. Specimen: peripheral blood, collected 28 days after the second AZD1222 dose. The receptors come from an adult who received the AZD1222 COVID-19 vaccine. The CDR3 runs from the conserved cysteine through the conserved F or W. The D gene is left open where the match is weak. Not every row has a clone size; where given, it reads once, few, many or a size class.

size: NA
D: NA
J: TRBJ2-1
V: TRBV5-1
CDR3: CASSLGGSHNEQFF
DNA: TGCGCCAGCAGCTTGGGCGGAAGCCACAATGAGCAGTTCTTC

size: NA
D: TRBD2
J: TRBJ2-2
V: TRBV24-1
CDR3: CATSAPGLGSGGELFF
DNA: TGTGCCACCAGTGCACCGGGACTAGGGTCCGGAGGGGAGCTGTTTTTT

size: NA
D: NA
J: TRBJ2-4
V: TRBV30
CDR3: CAWSVRRVKNIQYF
DNA: TGTGCCTGGAGTGTACGCAGGGTCAAAAACATTCAGTACTTC

size: NA
D: NA
J: TRBJ1-2
V: TRBV19
CDR3: CASRPGGYGYTF
DNA: TGTGCCAGTAGACCGGGGGGCTATGGCTACACCTTC

size: NA
D: NA
J: TRBJ1-6
V: TRBV6-6
CDR3: CASRKTGSSYNSPLHF
DNA: TGTGCCAGCAGAAAGACAGGAAGCTCCTATAATTCACCCCTCCACTTT

size: NA
D: NA
J: TRBJ2-1
V: TRBV7-8
CDR3: CASSFWGYNEQFF
DNA: TGTGCCAGCAGTTTCTGGGGCTACAATGAGCAGTTCTTC

size: once
D: NA
J: TRBJ1-2
V: TRBV25-1
CDR3: CASSEGAGGGYTF
DNA: TGTGCCAGCAGTGAAGGGGCAGGCGGCGGCTACACCTTC

size: NA
D: NA
J: TRBJ1-2
V: TRBV28
CDR3: CASSFFVGRRTYNYGYTF
DNA: TGTGCCAGCAGTTTCTTCGTAGGCCGACGGACTTACAACTATGGCTACACCTTC

size: NA
D: NA
J: TRBJ1-6
V: TRBV13
CDR3: CASSLGGTGNLPLHF
DNA: TGTGCCAGCAGCTTAGGCGGGACGGGCAATCTCCCCCTCCACTTT

size: once
D: TRBD1
J: TRBJ1-1
V: TRBV10-3
CDR3: CAISGTGDTEAFF
DNA: TGTGCCATCAGTGGGACAGGGGACACTGAAGCTTTCTTT

size: NA
D: TRBD1
J: TRBJ2-1
V: TRBV30
CDR3: CAWSASRTGLTYNEQFF
DNA: TGTGCCTGGAGTGCCTCCCGGACAGGGTTGACCTACAATGAGCAGTTCTTC

size: NA
D: NA
J: TRBJ2-3
V: TRBV29-1
CDR3: CSVAWDLSYTDTQYF
DNA: TGCAGCGTCGCATGGGACTTATCGTACACAGATACGCAGTATTTT

size: NA
D: NA
J: TRBJ2-2
V: TRBV6-5
CDR3: CASSFYVSGELFF
DNA: TGTGCCAGCAGTTTTTACGTCTCCGGGGAGCTGTTTTTT

size: once
D: TRBD2
J: TRBJ2-3
V: TRBV4-2
CDR3: CASSRLMLGEGSTDTQYF
DNA: TGTGCCAGCAGCCGACTTATGTTAGGGGAGGGATCCACAGATACGCAGTATTTT

size: NA
D: NA
J: TRBJ1-1
V: TRBV7-7
CDR3: CASSLDGGKTEAFF
DNA: TGTGCTAGCAGCTTAGATGGCGGGAAGACTGAAGCTTTCTTT

size: NA
D: TRBD2
J: TRBJ2-7
V: TRBV4-3
CDR3: CASSQELAGGPHEQYF
DNA: TGCGCCAGCAGCCAAGAACTAGCGGGAGGGCCCCACGAGCAGTACTTC

size: few
D: TRBD2
J: TRBJ2-2
V: TRBV10-2
CDR3: CASSEGSGGITGELFF
DNA: TGCGCCAGCAGTGAAGGAAGCGGGGGAATCACCGGGGAGCTGTTTTTT

size: NA
D: NA
J: TRBJ2-5
V: TRBV24-1
CDR3: CATSDLGWETQYF
DNA: TGTGCCACCAGTGATCTCGGGTGGGAGACCCAGTACTTC

size: NA
D: NA
J: TRBJ1-1
V: TRBV19
CDR3: CASSIDPEYQSNTEAFF
DNA: TGTGCCAGTAGTATAGATCCCGAATATCAGTCGAACACTGAAGCTTTCTTT

size: NA
D: NA
J: TRBJ1-2
V: TRBV29-1
CDR3: CSVVPRTSAYGYTF
DNA: TGCAGCGTTGTCCCCAGGACGAGCGCCTATGGCTACACCTTC

size: few
D: NA
J: TRBJ1-6
V: TRBV6-2/TRBV6-3
CDR3: CASSYGSIEGLNSPLHF
DNA: TGTGCCAGCAGTTACGGCAGTATCGAGGGACTTAATTCACCCCTCCACTTT

size: NA
D: TRBD1
J: TRBJ1-2
V: TRBV7-2
CDR3: CASSLAPGQGAGYGYTF
DNA: TGTGCCAGCAGCTTAGCTCCAGGACAGGGGGCTGGCTATGGCTACACCTTC

size: few
D: TRBD2
J: TRBJ2-1
V: TRBV6-1
CDR3: CASSEGLAPYNEQFF
DNA: TGTGCCAGCAGTGAAGGACTAGCCCCCTACAATGAGCAGTTCTTC

size: NA
D: NA
J: TRBJ2-1
V: TRBV28
CDR3: CASSWTHRGEQFF
DNA: TGTGCCAGCAGTTGGACCCACCGCGGTGAGCAGTTCTTC

size: NA
D: TRBD1
J: TRBJ2-5
V: TRBV7-8
CDR3: CASSLWDRGQETQYF
DNA: TGTGCCAGCAGCTTGTGGGACAGGGGCCAAGAGACCCAGTACTTC

size: NA
D: NA
J: TRBJ2-6
V: TRBV13
CDR3: CASSLPVSGANVLTF
DNA: TGTGCCAGCAGCTTACCCGTGTCTGGGGCCAACGTCCTGACTTTC

size: NA
D: NA
J: TRBJ2-3
V: TRBV30
CDR3: CAWSAGQTSTDTQYF
DNA: TGTGCCTGGAGTGCAGGACAGACTAGCACAGATACGCAGTATTTT

size: NA
D: NA
J: TRBJ2-7
V: TRBV20-1
CDR3: CSAGGDTTYEQYF
DNA: TGCAGTGCTGGTGGGGACACCACCTACGAGCAGTACTTC

size: NA
D: TRBD1
J: TRBJ1-6
V: TRBV11-2
CDR3: CASSFETGHNSPLHF
DNA: TGTGCCAGCAGCTTCGAGACAGGGCATAATTCACCCCTCCACTTT

size: NA
D: NA
J: TRBJ1-1
V: TRBV21-1
CDR3: CASSTLQSTEAFF
DNA: TGTGCCAGCAGCACCCTGCAGAGCACTGAAGCTTTCTTT

size: NA
D: TRBD2
J: TRBJ2-1
V: TRBV5-4
CDR3: CASSPPSGGYYNEQFF
DNA: TGTGCCAGCAGCCCACCTAGCGGGGGATACTACAATGAGCAGTTCTTC

size: NA
D: NA
J: TRBJ2-1
V: TRBV3-1/TRBV3-2
CDR3: CASSQDVGHEQFF
DNA: TGTGCCAGCAGCCAAGATGTGGGCCATGAGCAGTTCTTC

size: NA
D: NA
J: TRBJ1-5
V: TRBV7-2
CDR3: CASSLEVVAGLNQPQHF
DNA: TGTGCCAGCAGCTTAGAGGTAGTGGCAGGCCTTAATCAGCCCCAGCATTTT

size: NA
D: TRBD1
J: TRBJ2-5
V: TRBV5-1
CDR3: CASRRPQTGRQYGQETQYF
DNA: TGCGCCAGCAGACGGCCCCAGACAGGGCGCCAATATGGGCAAGAGACCCAGTACTTC

size: once
D: NA
J: TRBJ1-2
V: TRBV4-1
CDR3: CASSQEWTEFYGYTF
DNA: TGCGCCAGCAGCCAAGAATGGACAGAGTTCTATGGCTACACCTTC

size: NA
D: TRBD1
J: TRBJ1-2
V: TRBV18
CDR3: CASSPLTGQTTLGDGYTF
DNA: TGTGCCAGCTCACCACTAACGGGACAGACTACTCTAGGGGATGGCTACACCTTC

size: NA
D: TRBD2
J: TRBJ2-2
V: TRBV3-1/TRBV3-2
CDR3: CASSQGSGGPTAGELFF
DNA: TGTGCCAGCAGCCAAGGTTCGGGGGGGCCAACCGCCGGGGAGCTGTTTTTT